Listed here are 32 T cell receptor beta chains from one sample, sequenced in a study of OX40 agonist ivuxolimab in advanced cancers. Library creation used the immunoSEQ multiplex PCR assay. The table comes from immuneACCESS by way of TCRdb, which keeps in-frame sequences with V and J called. Part of the clones is missing from these tables; in studies checked, under half for an unresolved V gene and the rest for unknown reasons. This sample comprises fewer than 85,000 clones, about 90% of them detected only once. The ten top clones hold 9.5% to 12% of the sample. This material consisted of CD4+ or CD8+ T cells sorted from blood, taken in a trial of the OX40 agonist ivuxolimab. All receptors derive from an adult with an advanced solid tumor such as melanoma, head and neck, liver or kidney cancer.

This sequence joins TRBV6-7 and TRBJ2-7; D is uncertain. TRBV6-7 is recorded as an ORF, its role being uncertain. The germline V and J ends were trimmed by 7 bases and 6 bases, with 7 bases remaining between them. CDR3 size: 10 residues. Here the CDR3 DNA reads TGTGCCAGCACATTAACCGAGCAGTACTTC. It yields the protein CASTLTEQYF.

The V gene is TRBV5-1, the J gene TRBJ2-5; 9 bases are shared with TRBD2. TRBJ2-7 explains the end of the DNA better; the J call may be wrong. This CDR3 is built from 14 residues. Per the germline V gene, CDR1 is SGHRS and CDR2 is YFSETQ. The DNA of the CDR3 is TGCGCCAGCAGCCCGACTAGCGGCTCCTACGAGCAGTACTTC. Amino acid sequence: CASSPTSGSYEQYF.

The genes are TRBV4-1 and TRBJ1-1; D unresolved. This CDR3 is built from 15 residues. Germline CDR1 MGHRA, CDR2 YSYEKL. V was cut by 4 bases and J by 1 base, with 13 bases left in between. The DNA for the CDR3 is TGCGCCAGCAGCCCAGGCCCGGGCCCGAACACTGAAGCTTTCTTT. Amino acid sequence: CASSPGPGPNTEAFF.

The V call is TRBV7-2, the J call TRBJ2-3; D gene ambiguous. V was trimmed by 4 bases and J by 0 bases, leaving 17 bases between them. CDR1 and CDR2 from the germline V gene are SGHTA and FQGNSA. This CDR3 is built from 17 residues. The CDR3 reads CASSSLAGYASTDTQYF. CDR3 coding DNA: TGTGCCAGCAGCTCTCTGGCCGGTTACGCTAGCACAGATACGCAGTATTTT.

In this sample, this clone turned up once. CDR3 sequence (DNA): TGTGCCAGCAGCTTCGGACTCAGCTGGCCCCAGCATTTT. As protein: CASSFGLSWPQHF. V gene TRBV5-6 combines with J gene TRBJ1-5; D gene unclear. V was cut by 2 bases and J by 9 bases, with 12 bases left in between. CDR1 is SGHDT, CDR2 YYEEEE, per germline. The CDR3 contains 13 residues.

The V gene is TRBV7-6, the J gene TRBJ2-7; TRBD1 agrees at 11 bases. The length of the CDR3 is 14 residues. Germline lookup yields CDR1 SGHVS and CDR2 FNYEAQ. V trimming: 5 bases; J trimming: 3 bases; junction bases outside the gene matches: 3. Written as DNA, the CDR3 is TGTGCCAGCAGCCCCGGGACAGGGGGCTACGAGCAGTACTTC. Protein: CASSPGTGGYEQYF. The variable domain in full, with the rest retrieved from reference TRBV7-6 and TRBJ2-7, is GAGVSQSPRYKVTKRGQDVALRCDPISGHVSLYWYRQALGQGPEFLTYFNYEAQQDKSGLPNDRFSAERPEGSISTLTIQRTEQRDSAMYRCASSPGTGGYEQYFGPGTRLTVT.

The V gene is TRBV5-6, the J gene TRBJ2-5; 12 positions agree with TRBD2. The ends lost 4 bases at V and 2 bases at J; junction bases unmatched: 6. This CDR3 contains 16 residues. Germline CDR1 SGHDT, CDR2 YYEEEE. In DNA, the CDR3 is TGTGCCAGCAGCACCGGGACTAGCGGGTTACAAGAGACCCAGTACTTC. Protein sequence: CASSTGTSGLQETQYF.

The chain is built from TRBV5-6 and TRBJ1-1; D not certain. The CDR3 sequence is 14 residues long. V gave up 0 bases and J gave up 4 bases, with 10 bases separating them. Germline V CDR1 and CDR2: SGHDT, YYEEEE. CDR3 nucleotides: TGTGCCAGCAGCTTGGGAGGGCGCGGCACTGAAGCTTTCTTT. Translated: CASSLGGRGTEAFF.

As DNA, the CDR3 is TGTGCCAGCAGCGGGGACAGATACAATGAGCAGTTCTTC. Translating gives CASSGDRYNEQFF. J is TRBJ2-1 and V is TRBV7-6; 7 nucleotides align to TRBD1. The CDR3 extends over 13 amino acids. The junction had 2 bases not matched to a gene; V was cut back by 5 bases and J by 4 bases. The germline gives CDR1 SGHVS, CDR2 FNYEAQ.

The gene calls are TRBV4-2 and TRBJ2-1, with TRBD2 as a possible D gene (7 bases). The germline gives CDR1 LGHNA, CDR2 YNFKEQ. Between the trimmed V and J ends, which lost 6 bases and 7 bases, there was a span of 22 bases. This CDR3 has 16 amino acids. Here the CDR3 DNA reads TGTGCCAGCAGGCTGACTGCGAGGGGGGGCATAAATGAGCAGTTCTTC. The encoded protein is CASRLTARGGINEQFF.

The chain uses TRBV5-6 and TRBJ2-7, with 9 nucleotides matching TRBD1. The CDR3 runs to 14 residues. Trimming took 4 bases from V and 1 from J; bases not matched to a gene: 3. The germline V gene encodes CDR1 SGHDT and CDR2 YYEEEE. The CDR3 nucleotides read TGTGCCAGCAGCCCACAGGGGGCTTCCTACGAGCAGTACTTC. Amino acids: CASSPQGASYEQYF.

This rearrangement joins TRBV29-1 to TRBJ2-2; D is possibly TRBD2 (5 bases). With 4 bases removed from V and 4 bases from J, the gap between germline ends came to 7 bases. Germline CDR1 and CDR2: SQVTM and ANQGSEA. The CDR3 length is 12 residues. CDR3 sequence (DNA): TGCAGCGTTGTAGGGAGCACCGGGGAGCTGTTTTTT. Translation: CSVVGSTGELFF.

The chain employs TRBV6-4 and TRBJ2-3; TRBD2 matches at 9 bases. The CDR3 length is 16 residues. The V gene's germline CDR1 is MRHNA and CDR2 SNTAGT. J was trimmed by 3 bases and V by 0 bases; bases with no gene match: 4. The CDR3 coding sequence is TGTGCCAGCAGTGACTCTAGCGGGGGTGGGACAGATACGCAGTATTTT. This gives the protein CASSDSSGGGTDTQYF.

The chain joins TRBV7-9 to TRBJ1-4, with a possible D match to TRBD1 (6 bases). Germline assignment: CDR1 SEHNR and CDR2 FQNEAQ (reference sequence). The germline V and J ends were trimmed by 6 bases and 5 bases, with 13 bases remaining between them. This CDR3 spans 14 amino acids. The CDR3 DNA follows: TGTGCCAGCAGGCGGACAGAACCAAATGAAAAACTGTTTTTT. Amino acids: CASRRTEPNEKLFF.

This chain links TRBV5-6 with TRBJ2-2, with 7 bases lining up with TRBD1. The germline V gene encodes CDR1 SGHDT and CDR2 YYEEEE. V dropped 1 base and J dropped 1; count of bases not matched to a gene: 4. The length of the CDR3 is 16 residues. In nucleotides, the CDR3 is TGTGCCAGCAGCTTGATGCAGGGGGAGAACACCGGGGAGCTGTTTTTT. It encodes CASSLMQGENTGELFF.

V usage is TRBV5-4 and J usage is TRBJ2-1; D is ambiguous. Germline V gene data show CDR1 as SGHNT and CDR2 as YYREEE (reference sequence). V lost 0 bases to trimming and J lost 6 bases, with 10 bases between them. This CDR3 has 14 residues. The CDR3 loop reads CASSLAWGGNEQFF. The CDR3 DNA reads as TGTGCCAGCAGCTTGGCCTGGGGTGGCAATGAGCAGTTCTTC.

The table lists this clone with a count of one. CDR3 coding DNA: TGTGCCAGCAGCCTTCTGACTCTAACGGGACACTACTCCTACGAGCAGTACTTC. As protein: CASSLLTLTGHYSYEQYF. The chain carries TRBV5-6 and TRBJ2-7; D perhaps matches TRBD1 (6 bases). This CDR3 region has 18 residues. The germline gives CDR1 SGHDT, CDR2 YYEEEE. V gave up 4 bases and J gave up 0 bases, with 23 bases separating them.

The chain uses TRBV6-1 and TRBJ1-5; a weak D match, TRBD1 (6 bases). V shed 10 bases and J shed 9 bases, with 13 bases lying between them. The germline gives CDR1 MNHNS, CDR2 SASEGT. The length of the CDR3 is 11 residues. The CDR3 region has the DNA TGTGCCACCTTACAGGGCGGGCCCCAGCATTTT. Translation: CATLQGGPQHF.

The chain employs TRBV9 and TRBJ2-2; D remains unclear. This CDR3 region has 13 residues. Trimming stripped 0 bases from V and 5 bases from J, with 5 bases between. Germline V CDR1 and CDR2: SGDLS, YYNGEE. Written as DNA, the CDR3 is TGTGCCAGCAGCGTAGGGGGAACCGGGGAGCTGTTTTTT. Translating gives CASSVGGTGELFF.

The V gene is TRBV7-6, the J gene TRBJ2-3; 9 bases line up with TRBD2. Trimming cost V 1 base and J 15 bases; bases outside gene matches: 5. This CDR3 spans 12 amino acids. Germline loops: CDR1 SGHVS, CDR2 FNYEAQ. The CDR3 sequence is CASSLDGTSPYF. CDR3 DNA sequence: TGTGCCAGCAGCTTAGACGGGACTAGCCCTTATTTT. Filled out from reference TRBV7-6 and TRBJ2-3, the complete variable domain reads GAGVSQSPRYKVTKRGQDVALRCDPISGHVSLYWYRQALGQGPEFLTYFNYEAQQDKSGLPNDRFSAERPEGSISTLTIQRTEQRDSAMYRCASSLDGTSPYFGPGTRLTVL.

The rearrangement joins TRBV7-2 to TRBJ2-2, with a tentative D call TRBD1 (6 bases). Trimming removed 5 bases at V and 6 bases at J, with 19 bases between. CDR1 SGHTA and CDR2 FQGNSA come from the germline V gene. This CDR3 is built from 16 residues. DNA of the CDR3: TGTGCCAGCAGCCGCCCGGGGACAAACAAAGCCGGGGAGCTGTTTTTT. Translation: CASSRPGTNKAGELFF.

The chain employs TRBV2 and TRBJ2-3, with D possibly TRBD2 on 6 matching bases. CDR1 and CDR2 (germline): SNHLY, FYNNEI. This CDR3 region has 14 residues. Trimming removed 3 bases at V and 2 bases at J, with 9 bases between. The CDR3 loop is CASSEEGTTDTQYF. DNA of the CDR3: TGTGCCAGCAGTGAGGAGGGGACCACAGATACGCAGTATTTT.

The chain is built from TRBV19 and TRBJ2-3, with a tentative D call TRBD1 (7 bases). Germline V gene sequence: CDR1 LNHDA, CDR2 SQIVND (reference sequence). The V gene lost 5 bases and the J gene lost 5 bases, with 20 bases spanning the gap. This CDR3 is built from 16 residues. The CDR3 bases are TGTGCCAGTAGTCTCAGACAGGGAGGAATAGGAGATACGCAGTATTTT. Translation gives CASSLRQGGIGDTQYF.

This rearrangement joins TRBV19 to TRBJ1-6, with a possible D match to TRBD1 (6 bases). V was pared by 7 bases and J by 9 bases, with 22 bases between. The CDR3 runs to 16 residues. Germline CDR1 reads LNHDA; CDR2 reads SQIVND (reference sequence). This CDR3 is CASTTTGTSRFSPLHF. The CDR3 DNA sequence: TGTGCCAGTACCACCACCGGGACAAGCCGCTTTTCACCCCTCCACTTT. Based on the CDR3 plus reference TRBV19 and TRBJ1-6, the full variable domain is DGGITQSPKYLFRKEGQNVTLSCEQNLNHDAMYWYRQDPGQGLRLIYYSQIVNDFQKGDIAEGYSVSREKKESFPLTVTSAQKNPTAFYLCASTTTGTSRFSPLHFGNGTRLTVT.

J is TRBJ2-7 and V is TRBV7-9, with D tentatively TRBD1 (5 bases). Germline V gives CDR1 SEHNR, CDR2 FQNEAQ (reference sequence). With 5 bases removed from V and 3 bases from J, the gap between germline ends came to 14 bases. The CDR3 sequence is 14 residues long. The CDR3 loop reads CASSATSGNYEQYF. The CDR3 DNA follows: TGTGCCAGCAGCGCGACGTCAGGGAACTACGAGCAGTACTTC.

The chain uses TRBV7-9 and TRBJ2-1; 13 bases fit TRBD2. In germline, CDR1 is SEHNR, CDR2 FQNEAQ (reference sequence). Unmatched junction bases numbered 11, after V lost 5 bases and J lost 7 bases. The CDR3 consists of 17 residues. CDR3 region: CASSPFWTSGGLNEQFF. DNA for the CDR3: TGTGCCAGCAGCCCATTCTGGACTAGCGGGGGACTTAATGAGCAGTTCTTC.

The V and J genes are TRBV9 and TRBJ1-2; D is unclear. V lost 2 bases and J lost 4, with 9 bases in between. The CDR3 has 13 amino acids. Germline CDR1 reads SGDLS; CDR2 reads YYNGEE. CDR3 in amino acids: CASSVAGIYGYTF. The CDR3 bases are TGTGCCAGCAGCGTGGCGGGGATCTATGGCTACACCTTC.

This chain connects TRBV6-5 to TRBJ2-3; D is unresolved. Trimming removed 1 base at V and 1 base at J, with 6 bases between. Germline-derived CDR1 and CDR2 are MNHEY and SVGAGI. The CDR3 is 14 amino acids. CDR3 DNA sequence: TGTGCCAGCAGTTACTTCGAGGGCACAGATACGCAGTATTTT. Its protein product is CASSYFEGTDTQYF.

This clone occurred once. The gene calls are TRBV10-3 and TRBJ2-4, with D tentatively TRBD2 (6 bases). This CDR3 spans 17 amino acids. Germline V CDR1 and CDR2: ENHRY, SYGVKD. V lost 2 bases and J 3 bases, leaving 17 bases between the germline ends. Here the CDR3 DNA reads TGTGCCATCAGTGAGCTCTGGGGGGTCCGGGACAAAAACATTCAGTACTTC. This codes for CAISELWGVRDKNIQYF.

CDR3 protein: CASSIPGTGDPNQPQHF. The CDR3 DNA reads TGTGCCAGTAGTATCCCCGGGACAGGTGACCCCAATCAGCCCCAGCATTTT. The V and J genes are TRBV19 and TRBJ1-5, with 8 bases aligning to TRBD1. The germline V gene encodes CDR1 LNHDA and CDR2 SQIVND (reference sequence). With 3 bases clipped from V and 3 bases from J, the junction kept 10 bases outside the gene matches. The CDR3 has 17 residues.

The chain employs TRBV7-8 and TRBJ1-1; D remains unclear. Trimming stripped 3 bases from V and 6 bases from J, with 5 bases between. The CDR3 extends over 11 amino acids. Germline V gene sequence: CDR1 SGHVS, CDR2 FQNEAQ. The CDR3 reads CASSLDSEAFF. Written as DNA, the CDR3 is TGTGCCAGCAGCTTGGACTCTGAAGCTTTCTTT.

This rearrangement joins TRBV19 to TRBJ2-5; TRBD1 agrees at 10 bases. Germline assignment: CDR1 LNHDA and CDR2 SQIVND (reference sequence). The CDR3 is 16 amino acids. Trimming removed 7 bases from V and 4 bases from J; junction bases left unmatched: 12. Here the CDR3 reads CASTLRGTGAGETQYF. As DNA, the CDR3 is TGTGCCAGTACCCTACGGGGGACAGGGGCTGGAGAGACCCAGTACTTC.